This T cell receptor beta chain was documented in a study of T cell responses to AZD1222 COVID-19 vaccine. Per germline, CDR1 LGHNA and CDR2 YNFKEQ. Trimming cost V 0 bases and J 10 bases, with 12 bases left between them. The CDR3 extends over 13 amino acids. Study-wide results and caveats: Spike-specific TCR depth and breadth grew after two AZD1222 doses. Repertoires were obtained solely post-peak T cell response. Among those given AZD1222, only 6 or 7 were seropositive at baseline.

Comment on this clone: Its antigen is currently unknown.

The method was immunoSEQ multiplex PCR; TCRdb's version includes in-frame clones alone and lacks a portion of them. The table shows more than 95,000 clones, with 70% to 90% occurring only once. The receptor was derived from an adult in good health. The chain employs TRBV4-2 and TRBJ1-1; D not resolved. The sequencing used peripheral blood, collected on day 0 of AZD1222 vaccination. The CDR3 sequence: CASSQEVVGVAFF. The CDR3 bases are TGTGCCAGCAGCCAAGAAGTAGTCGGGGTAGCTTTCTTT.